This T cell receptor beta chain was captured in a study of patients and donors after allogeneic stem cell transplantation. The germline V gene has CDR1 DFQATT and CDR2 SNEGSKA (reference sequence). Trimming stripped 1 base from V and 2 bases from J, with 7 bases between. The CDR3 has 13 amino acids. This clonotype occurred a few times. A single record per CDR3 protein comes from TCRdb applying MiXCR to the RT-PCR reads. The data contain about 960,000 distinct CDR3 sequences, about a sixth of them seen just once; the ten biggest clones take up 6%. This clonotype was sampled from a human donor who was either an allogeneic HSCT recipient or a stem cell or donor lymphocyte infusion donor (not recorded which). It is not recorded whose cells these are; they may come from a transplant donor. The V gene is TRBV20-1, the J gene TRBJ2-3; D remains unclear. The sample was blood, either unsorted or a sorted T cell fraction (not recorded which). CDR3: CSARVVVTDTQYF. The CDR3 DNA sequence: TGCAGTGCTAGAGTGGTGGTCACAGATACGCAGTATTTT.